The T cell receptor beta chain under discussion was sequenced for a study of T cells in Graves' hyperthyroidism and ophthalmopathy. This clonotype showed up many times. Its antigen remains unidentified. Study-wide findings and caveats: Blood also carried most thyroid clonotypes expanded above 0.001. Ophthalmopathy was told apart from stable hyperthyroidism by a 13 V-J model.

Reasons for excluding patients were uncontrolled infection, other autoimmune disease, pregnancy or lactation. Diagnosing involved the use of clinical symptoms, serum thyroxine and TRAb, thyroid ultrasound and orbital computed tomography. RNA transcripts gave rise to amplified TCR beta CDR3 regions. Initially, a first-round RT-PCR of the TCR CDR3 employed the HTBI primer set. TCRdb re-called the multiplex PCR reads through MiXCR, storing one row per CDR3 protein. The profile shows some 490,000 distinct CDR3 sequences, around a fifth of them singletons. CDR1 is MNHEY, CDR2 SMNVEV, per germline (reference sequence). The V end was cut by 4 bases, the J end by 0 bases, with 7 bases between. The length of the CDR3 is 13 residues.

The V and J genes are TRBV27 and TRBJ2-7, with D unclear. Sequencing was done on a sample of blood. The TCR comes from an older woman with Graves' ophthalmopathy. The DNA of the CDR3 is TGTGCCAGCAGTTCGAGCATCTCCTACGAGCAGTACTTC. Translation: CASSSSISYEQYF.